These 21 T cell receptor beta chains share one sample of origin, sequenced in a study of beta chain features in type 1 diabetes. These receptors have no identified antigens. The entirety of the isolated RNA underwent reverse transcription, so expressed TCRB transcripts were sequenced. TCRdb's copy holds only in-frame clones and misses some; the assay was immunoSEQ multiplex PCR. Of almost 350,000 clones in the sample, around 9.3% were seen once. Study-level points and caveats: Shortening that was moderate but significant affected the TCRB CDR3s of Type 1 diabetes patients in all four CD4+ subsets.

The material sequenced was central memory CD4+ T cells from blood. The receptors here all came from a man aged 30-40 years with type 1 diabetes.

The chain employs TRBV28 and TRBJ1-2; 8 nucleotides agree with TRBD1. Germline-derived CDR1 and CDR2 are MDHEN and SYDVKM. This CDR3 has 13 residues. Losses at the gene ends were 10 bases for V and 4 bases for J; bases not matched to a gene: 8. The CDR3 reads CATTTGEAYGYTF. The DNA for the CDR3 is TGTGCCACCACGACAGGGGAAGCCTATGGCTACACCTTC.

V gene TRBV5-6 combines with J gene TRBJ2-2, with D uncertain. CDR1 and CDR2 from the germline V gene are SGHDT and YYEEEE. The length of the CDR3 is 15 residues. Trimming took 4 bases from V and 4 from J, leaving 14 bases between them. DNA of the CDR3: TGTGCCAGCAGCCAAGGAACACGGGTCACCGGGGAGCTGTTTTTT. Translating gives CASSQGTRVTGELFF.

V gene TRBV5-1 combines with J gene TRBJ2-2, with 9 nucleotides matching TRBD1. This CDR3 has 16 amino acids. V lost 3 bases and J lost 4; bases outside the gene matches: 7. Germline V lookup: CDR1 SGHRS, CDR2 YFSETQ. The CDR3 sequence is CASSSEGQGITGELFF. The CDR3 nucleotides read TGCGCCAGCAGCTCGGAGGGACAGGGAATCACCGGGGAGCTGTTTTTT.

This clone was counted at least ten times. The J gene is TRBJ2-1, the V gene TRBV2, with TRBD2 identical over 9 bases. Germline assignment: CDR1 SNHLY and CDR2 FYNNEI. This CDR3 comprises 15 residues. The ends lost 4 bases at V and 7 bases at J; junction bases unmatched: 8. CDR3 nucleotides: TGTGCCAGCAGTGGCGGGGGGGCAACTCGGAATGAGCAGTTCTTC. Translated: CASSGGGATRNEQFF.

This clone was recorded a few times. The rearrangement joins TRBV7-2 to TRBJ2-2; D is undetermined. Germline lookup yields CDR1 SGHTA and CDR2 FQGNSA. The CDR3 loop spans 13 amino acids. The V end was cut by 1 base, the J end by 5 bases, with 5 bases between. CDR3 region: CASSLGKTGELFF. The CDR3 DNA reads TGTGCCAGCAGCTTAGGGAAGACCGGGGAGCTGTTTTTT.

The chain has TRBV7-2 and TRBJ2-6, with D uncertain. Trimming cost V 8 bases and J 4 bases, with 12 bases left between them. Germline V lookup: CDR1 SGHTA, CDR2 FQGNSA. This CDR3 is 14 amino acids long. CDR3 DNA sequence: TGTGCCAGCCTCCGATCATTCGGGGCCAACGTCCTGACTTTC. Encoded protein: CASLRSFGANVLTF. Full variable domain (missing parts from reference TRBV7-2 and TRBJ2-6): GAGVSQSPSNKVTEKGKDVELRCDPISGHTALYWYRQSLGQGLEFLIYFQGNSAPDKSGLPSDRFSAERTGGSVSTLTIQRTQQEDSAVYLCASLRSFGANVLTFGAGSRLTVL.

This clone appeared a few times. This rearrangement joins TRBV18 to TRBJ2-7, with 7 bases lining up with TRBD1. The J segment lost 3 bases and the V segment lost 6 bases, leaving 5 bases of the junction unmatched. The CDR3 sequence is 13 residues long. Germline values: CDR1 KGHSH, CDR2 LQKENI. The CDR3 sequence is CASSFWDSYEQYF. The CDR3, as DNA: TGTGCCAGCTCCTTTTGGGACAGCTACGAGCAGTACTTC.

For this clone: Other DNA variants within this sample encode the same CDR3. This chain connects TRBV27 to TRBJ2-5; no clear D gene. Trimming took off 2 bases at V and 5 bases at J, with 9 bases between the two ends. CDR1 MNHEY and CDR2 SMNVEV come from the germline V gene (reference sequence). The length of the CDR3 is 13 residues. Here the CDR3 DNA reads TGTGCCAGCAGTTTACGGCTAGAGGAGACCCAGTACTTC. Residues: CASSLRLEETQYF.

J is TRBJ2-1 and V is TRBV6-5, with D possibly matching TRBD1 (6 bases). CDR1 and CDR2 from the germline V gene are MNHEY and SVGAGI. Trimming took off 5 bases at V and 8 bases at J, with 13 bases between the two ends. The CDR3 length is 13 residues. CDR3 in amino acids: CASSPDTGHEQFF. The CDR3 DNA follows: TGTGCCAGCAGTCCTGATACAGGGCATGAGCAGTTCTTC.

The rearrangement links TRBV6-6 to TRBJ1-6; D gene unclear. CDR3 length equals 16 residues. Germline assignment: CDR1 MNHNY and CDR2 SVGAGI (reference sequence). V was trimmed by 7 bases and J by 7 bases, leaving 20 bases between them. CDR3 nucleotide sequence: TGTGCCAGCACCTCCGGCGTCCCTATTCTCAATTCACCCCTCCACTTT. This sequence encodes CASTSGVPILNSPLHF.

This clone has only a few counts. The chain carries TRBV4-2 and TRBJ1-1; D possibly corresponds to TRBD1 (6 bases). CDR1 LGHNA and CDR2 YNFKEQ come from the germline V gene. V dropped 0 bases and J dropped 3 bases, with 11 bases sitting between them. The CDR3 consists of 15 residues. CDR3 region: CASSQDGAGDTEAFF. For the CDR3, the DNA is TGTGCCAGCAGCCAAGATGGTGCAGGGGACACTGAAGCTTTCTTT.

CDR3 sequence (DNA): TGCGCCAGCAGCCAAGCGGGGGCACAAGAGACCCAGTACTTC. Protein: CASSQAGAQETQYF. The rearrangement joins TRBV4-1 to TRBJ2-5; TRBD1 or TRBD2 may be the D gene (6 bases each). CDR1 is MGHRA, CDR2 YSYEKL, per germline. There are 14 residues in the CDR3. Trimming removed 1 base from V and 2 bases from J, with 8 bases in between.

This clone has more than one count but fewer than ten. The chain has TRBV7-2 and TRBJ2-3, with D possibly TRBD2 on 6 matching bases. V was trimmed by 5 bases and J by 1 base, leaving 10 bases between them. This CDR3 is built from 14 residues. The germline CDR1 and CDR2 sequences are SGHTA and FQGNSA. The CDR3 here is CASSGGVGTDTQYF. CDR3 DNA: TGTGCCAGCAGCGGCGGGGTTGGCACAGATACGCAGTATTTT.

The table lists this clone with a few counts. The CDR3 protein is CASSEAQGSYNEQFF. For the CDR3, the DNA is TGTGCCAGCAGTGAAGCGCAGGGATCCTACAATGAGCAGTTCTTC. The rearrangement joins TRBV2 to TRBJ2-1, with a possible D match to TRBD1 (5 bases). V gave up 0 bases and J gave up 1 base, with 7 bases separating them. This CDR3 is 15 amino acids long. Germline CDR1 reads SNHLY; CDR2 reads FYNNEI.

The chain is built from TRBV7-9 and TRBJ1-5; TRBD1 matches 7 bases. The germline V gene encodes CDR1 SEHNR and CDR2 FQNEAQ (reference sequence). The CDR3 length is 14 residues. With V trimmed by 1 base and J by 7 bases, 4 bases remained unmatched. The CDR3 DNA follows: TGTGCCAGCAGCTTAGGGACAGGAGACCAGCCCCAGCATTTT. It codes for CASSLGTGDQPQHF. Filled out from reference TRBV7-9 and TRBJ1-5, the complete variable domain reads DTGVSQNPRHKITKRGQNVTFRCDPISEHNRLYWYRQTLGQGPEFLTYFQNEAQLEKSRLLSDRFSAERPKGSFSTLEIQRTEQGDSAMYLCASSLGTGDQPQHFGDGTRLSIL.

In this sample, this clone turned up a few times. Other DNA sequences in the sample encode the same CDR3. The V and J genes are TRBV19 and TRBJ2-7, with TRBD2 matching 12 bases. Germline assignment: CDR1 LNHDA and CDR2 SQIVND (reference sequence). This CDR3 contains 13 residues. V lost 9 bases, J lost 4 bases, and 4 bases stayed unmatched. CDR3 nucleotide sequence: TGTGCCAGCTCTACTAGCGGGGGGTACGAGCAGTACTTC. Translation gives CASSTSGGYEQYF. The complete variable domain, with remaining parts taken from reference TRBV19 and TRBJ2-7, reads DGGITQSPKYLFRKEGQNVTLSCEQNLNHDAMYWYRQDPGQGLRLIYYSQIVNDFQKGDIAEGYSVSREKKESFPLTVTSAQKNPTAFYLCASSTSGGYEQYFGPGTRLTVT.

This clone has just a few counts. V usage is TRBV5-5 and J usage is TRBJ1-1; 7 bases are a match to TRBD1. This CDR3 comprises 11 residues. The V gene end was trimmed by 4 bases and the J gene end by 11 bases; junction bases not matched to a gene: 5. Looked up from germline, CDR1 is SGHKS and CDR2 is YYEKEE (reference sequence). The CDR3 loop is CASSPEGAAFF. The CDR3 nucleotides read TGTGCCAGCAGCCCTGAGGGGGCGGCTTTCTTT.

The table lists this clone with a few counts. CDR3 nucleotides: TGTGCCAGCAGCACCCGGGCGGGACAGGGAGAAACTGAAGCTTTCTTT. This gives the protein CASSTRAGQGETEAFF. This sequence joins TRBV7-9 and TRBJ1-1; the match to TRBD1 covers 9 bases. The CDR3 sequence is 16 residues long. Trimming took 5 bases from V and 5 from J; bases not matched to a gene: 12. Germline CDR1 reads SEHNR; CDR2 reads FQNEAQ (reference sequence).

The V gene is TRBV10-3, the J gene TRBJ1-5; D ambiguous. V gave up 0 bases and J gave up 4 bases, with 10 bases separating them. Looked up from germline, CDR1 is ENHRY and CDR2 is SYGVKD. The CDR3 has 15 amino acids. This CDR3 is CAISESRDSNQPQHF. The CDR3 DNA reads as TGTGCCATCAGTGAGTCAAGGGATTCGAATCAGCCCCAGCATTTT.

The chain couples TRBV14 to TRBJ2-1; TRBD1 aligns across 11 bases. CDR3 length: 16 residues. Germline trimming cut 1 base from V and 3 bases from J; bases unmatched to any gene: 2. Germline V lookup: CDR1 SGHDN, CDR2 FVKESK. The CDR3 bases are TGTGCCAGCAGCCAAGCCGGGACAGGGGGCTACAATGAGCAGTTCTTC. Translating gives CASSQAGTGGYNEQFF.

J is TRBJ2-5 and V is TRBV2; 9 positions agree with TRBD1. Germline CDR1 SNHLY, CDR2 FYNNEI. The CDR3 consists of 13 residues. The V segment lost 5 bases and the J segment 5 bases; nucleotides outside the gene matches: 3. CDR3 region: CASSRDRAETQYF. The CDR3 DNA sequence: TGTGCCAGCAGTAGGGACAGGGCCGAGACCCAGTACTTC. Variable domain in full (rest from reference TRBV2 and TRBJ2-5): EPEVTQTPSHQVTQMGQEVILRCVPISNHLYFYWYRQILGQKVEFLVSFYNNEISEKSEIFDDQFSVERPDGSNFTLKIRSTKLEDSAMYFCASSRDRAETQYFGPGTRLLVL.